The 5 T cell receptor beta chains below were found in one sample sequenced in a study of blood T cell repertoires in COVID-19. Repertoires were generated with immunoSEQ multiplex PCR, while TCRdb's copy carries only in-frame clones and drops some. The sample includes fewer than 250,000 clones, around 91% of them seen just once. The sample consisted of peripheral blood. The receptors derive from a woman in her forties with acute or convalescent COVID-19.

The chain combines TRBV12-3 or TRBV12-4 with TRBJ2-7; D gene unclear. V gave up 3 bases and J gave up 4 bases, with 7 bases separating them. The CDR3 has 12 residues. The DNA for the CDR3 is TGTGCCAGCAGTTTCAGAGGATACGAGCAGTACGTC. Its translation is CASSFRGYEQYV.

CDR3 coding DNA: TGTGCCAGTAGTATAGAACGAGGGGGTTCACCCCTCCACTTT. It encodes CASSIERGGSPLHF. The chain links TRBV19 to TRBJ1-6; maybe TRBD1 (6 bases). The length of the CDR3 is 14 residues. In germline, CDR1 is LNHDA, CDR2 SQIVND (reference sequence). V was trimmed by 0 bases and J by 9 bases, leaving 9 bases between them.

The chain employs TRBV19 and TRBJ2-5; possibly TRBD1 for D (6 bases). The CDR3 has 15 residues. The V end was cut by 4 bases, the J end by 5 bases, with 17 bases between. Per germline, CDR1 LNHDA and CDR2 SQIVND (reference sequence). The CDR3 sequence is CASSTPQGWRETQYF. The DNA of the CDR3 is TGTGCCAGTAGTACGCCCCAGGGGTGGAGGGAGACCCAGTACTTC. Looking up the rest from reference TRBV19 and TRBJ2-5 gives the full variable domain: DGGITQSPKYLFRKEGQNVTLSCEQNLNHDAMYWYRQDPGQGLRLIYYSQIVNDFQKGDIAEGYSVSREKKESFPLTVTSAQKNPTAFYLCASSTPQGWRETQYFGPGTRLLVL.

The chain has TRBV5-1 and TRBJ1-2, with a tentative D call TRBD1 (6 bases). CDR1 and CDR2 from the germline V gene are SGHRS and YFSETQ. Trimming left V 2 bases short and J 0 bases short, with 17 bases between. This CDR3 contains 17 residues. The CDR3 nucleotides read TGCGCCAGCAGCTTTAAGGGGGGGACTAGAGCTAACTATGGCTACACCTTC. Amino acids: CASSFKGGTRANYGYTF. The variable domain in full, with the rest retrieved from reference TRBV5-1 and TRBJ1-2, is KAGVTQTPRYLIKTRGQQVTLSCSPISGHRSVSWYQQTPGQGLQFLFEYFSETQRNKGNFPGRFSGRQFSNSRSEMNVSTLELGDSALYLCASSFKGGTRANYGYTFGSGTRLTVV.

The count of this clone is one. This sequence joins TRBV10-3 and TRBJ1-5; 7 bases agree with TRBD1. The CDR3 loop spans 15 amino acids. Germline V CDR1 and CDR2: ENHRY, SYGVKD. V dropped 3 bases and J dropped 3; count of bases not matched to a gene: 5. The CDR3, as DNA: TGTGCCATCAGTGAATCCCAGGGGGTCAATCAGCCCCAGCATTTT. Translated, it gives CAISESQGVNQPQHF.